The text below deals with one T cell receptor beta chain. Antigen: not known. This entry belongs to a study of shared clonotypes between healthy human individuals. Study findings and constraints: Sorted-subset samples were not fully sequenced, rarefaction indicated. Estimated richness was generally greater in naive than memory subsets.

In germline, CDR1 is SNHLY, CDR2 FYNNEI. V was pared by 3 bases and J by 6 bases, with 4 bases of the junction left unmatched. This CDR3 spans 13 amino acids. Sequenced by immunoSEQ multiplex PCR; TCRdb stores in-frame clones only, minus some. The sample shows millions of clones, approximately 90% of them seen only once. The chain combines TRBV2 with TRBJ1-1; 7 positions agree with TRBD1. This TCR was recovered from a man between 18 and 29 years old in good health. The specimen was naive CD4+ T cells sorted from blood. The subset denotes: CD45RA+ positively selected. CDR3 protein: CASSDRGLAEAFF. DNA of the CDR3: TGTGCCAGCAGTGATAGGGGGCTGGCTGAAGCTTTCTTT.